This T cell receptor (beta chain) is drawn from a study of OX40 agonist ivuxolimab in advanced cancers. Study context: Treatment received earlier with anti-PD-1, anti-PD-L1 or anti-CTLA-4 agents was allowed, and 40% had some. Partial response was recorded in three patients: one hepatocellular carcinoma and two cutaneous melanoma cases.

At baseline, cycle 4 day 1, and cycle 7 day 1, blood was sampled. CDR3 length: 16 residues. TCRdb's copy holds only in-frame clones and misses some; the assay was immunoSEQ multiplex PCR. The sample lists over 30,000 clones; about 81% were seen once. This clone was seen a few times. V is TRBV21-1 and J is TRBJ2-7; the table names TRBD1, a call not compared with the DNA. TRBV21-1 is termed a pseudogene. This receptor was obtained from an adult with an advanced solid tumor such as melanoma, head and neck, liver or kidney cancer. Sequenced here: CD4+ or CD8+ T cells sorted from blood, sampled in a trial of the OX40 agonist ivuxolimab. CDR3 in DNA: TGTGCGAGCCCATTGTTCCCGGGACAAGCCTCCTACGAGCAGTACTTC. Amino acids: CASPLFPGQASYEQYF.